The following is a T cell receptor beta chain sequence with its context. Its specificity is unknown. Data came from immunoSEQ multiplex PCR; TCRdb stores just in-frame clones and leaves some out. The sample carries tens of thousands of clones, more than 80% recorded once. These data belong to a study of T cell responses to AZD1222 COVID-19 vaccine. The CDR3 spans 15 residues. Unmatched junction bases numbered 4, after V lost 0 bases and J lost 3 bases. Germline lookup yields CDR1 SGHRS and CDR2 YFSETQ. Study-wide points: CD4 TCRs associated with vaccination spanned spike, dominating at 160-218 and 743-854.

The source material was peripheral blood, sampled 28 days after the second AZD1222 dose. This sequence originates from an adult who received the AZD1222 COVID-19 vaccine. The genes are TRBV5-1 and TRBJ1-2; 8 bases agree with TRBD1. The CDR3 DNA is TGCGCCAGCAGCTTGGAAGGACAGGGAGACTATGGCTACACCTTC. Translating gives CASSLEGQGDYGYTF.